The 15 T cell receptor beta chains reported below all come from one sample, sequenced in a study of blood T cell repertoires in COVID-19. Measured with immunoSEQ multiplex PCR; TCRdb has only the in-frame clones, and not every one. Altogether more than 90,000 clones are present, about nine tenths being singletons, with the ten largest covering 7.7%. Material for sequencing was peripheral blood. The receptors were gathered from a human donor in a cohort sampled during active COVID-19.

This clone was recorded once. The chain links TRBV13 to TRBJ2-2, with a possible D match to TRBD2 (7 bases). Germline V gene lookup returns CDR1 PRHDT and CDR2 FYEKMQ (reference sequence). V was cut by 5 bases and J by 4 bases, with 17 bases left in between. The CDR3 is made up of 16 amino acids. The CDR3 loop reads CASSPRGGRATGELFF. CDR3 nucleotide sequence: TGTGCCAGCAGCCCCCGCGGGGGCCGAGCCACCGGGGAGCTGTTTTTT.

This rearrangement joins TRBV5-6 to TRBJ1-2, with TRBD1 identical over 8 bases. The CDR3 loop spans 14 amino acids. Per the germline V gene, CDR1 is SGHDT and CDR2 is YYEEEE. V was clipped by 1 base and J by 6 bases; unmatched bases: 5. This chain's CDR3 is CASSLIDRGNGYTF. The DNA for the CDR3 is TGTGCCAGCAGCTTGATCGACAGGGGTAATGGCTACACCTTC.

The rearrangement joins TRBV7-2 to TRBJ1-2; tentative D call: TRBD1 (6 bases). The CDR3 loop spans 14 amino acids. V was cut by 5 bases and J by 6 bases, with 16 bases left in between. CDR1 SGHTA and CDR2 FQGNSA come from the germline V gene. Here the CDR3 DNA reads TGTGCCAGCAGCACCCCGACAGGCTTCGATGGCTACACCTTC. It yields the protein CASSTPTGFDGYTF. The variable domain in full, completed from reference TRBV7-2 and TRBJ1-2, reads GAGVSQSPSNKVTEKGKDVELRCDPISGHTALYWYRQSLGQGLEFLIYFQGNSAPDKSGLPSDRFSAERTGGSVSTLTIQRTQQEDSAVYLCASSTPTGFDGYTFGSGTRLTVV.

This clone was observed a single time. This chain's CDR3 is CASSEAIYSNQPQHF. The CDR3 DNA sequence: TGTGCCAGCAGTGAAGCGATCTATAGCAATCAGCCCCAGCATTTT. The chain couples TRBV6-1 to TRBJ1-5; D gene uncertain. The germline V gene encodes CDR1 MNHNS and CDR2 SASEGT. This CDR3 has 15 residues. V was clipped by 0 bases and J by 0 bases, with 6 bases between them.

This chain links TRBV4-1 with TRBJ2-7; D call uncertain. CDR3 length: 14 residues. In germline, CDR1 is MGHRA, CDR2 YSYEKL. Trimming removed 1 base from V and 1 base from J, with 8 bases in between. The CDR3 reads CASSQASVSYEQYF. CDR3 bases: TGCGCCAGCAGCCAAGCTTCGGTATCCTACGAGCAGTACTTC.

V and J are TRBV5-1 and TRBJ1-2, with a tentative D call TRBD1 (6 bases). The CDR3 has 15 residues. CDR1 is SGHRS, CDR2 YFSETQ, per germline. Trimming took 4 bases from V and 4 from J, leaving 17 bases between them. CDR3 sequence: CASSGGQKSGYGYTF. The CDR3 coding sequence is TGCGCCAGCAGCGGAGGACAGAAAAGTGGCTATGGCTACACCTTC.

The V and J genes are TRBV7-2 and TRBJ2-1; a weak D match, TRBD1 (5 bases). Germline values: CDR1 SGHTA, CDR2 FQGNSA. V dropped 4 bases and J dropped 8 bases, with 9 bases sitting between them. The CDR3 runs 12 residues. CDR3 bases: TGTGCCAGCAGCTCAGGGTTCCATGAGCAGTTCTTC. This encodes CASSSGFHEQFF.

The CDR3 DNA follows: TGTGCCAGTAGTACAATACAGGGCCAGATTAACTATGGCTACACCTTC. Protein product: CASSTIQGQINYGYTF. V is TRBV19 and J is TRBJ1-2; perhaps TRBD1 as D (6 bases). V was pared by 4 bases and J by 1 base, with 16 bases between. Per the germline V gene, CDR1 is LNHDA and CDR2 is SQIVND (reference sequence). The CDR3 sequence is 16 residues long.

The chain employs TRBV12-3 or TRBV12-4 and TRBJ1-2; the D is unclear. The CDR3 consists of 13 residues. Trimming shortened V by 2 bases and J by 7 bases, and 11 bases separated the two germline ends. CDR3 DNA: TGTGCCAGCAGTTTATCCTCAGGTCCTGGCTACACCTTC. Its protein product is CASSLSSGPGYTF.

Only a few counts were recorded for this clone. The chain has TRBV5-1 and TRBJ1-1, with no clear D. The ends were cut back, 1 base at V and 1 base at J, with 5 bases in the middle. The CDR3 sequence is 13 residues long. Germline V gene lookup returns CDR1 SGHRS and CDR2 YFSETQ. The CDR3: CASSLRANTEAFF. CDR3 bases: TGCGCCAGCAGCTTGCGCGCGAACACTGAAGCTTTCTTT. The whole variable domain, filled in from reference TRBV5-1 and TRBJ1-1, reads KAGVTQTPRYLIKTRGQQVTLSCSPISGHRSVSWYQQTPGQGLQFLFEYFSETQRNKGNFPGRFSGRQFSNSRSEMNVSTLELGDSALYLCASSLRANTEAFFGQGTRLTVV.

V is TRBV19 and J is TRBJ1-2, with 12 bases identical to TRBD1. The CDR3 sequence is 15 residues long. V gave up 7 bases and J gave up 5 bases; unmatched junction bases: 8. The germline V gene encodes CDR1 LNHDA and CDR2 SQIVND (reference sequence). CDR3 nucleotide sequence: TGTGCCAGTACGACCGGGACAGGGGGCCCTTATGGCTACACCTTC. It yields the protein CASTTGTGGPYGYTF.

This chain connects TRBV7-2 to TRBJ2-1, with TRBD2 matching 10 bases. The ends lost 5 bases at V and 3 bases at J; junction bases unmatched: 4. CDR1 SGHTA and CDR2 FQGNSA come from the germline V gene. This CDR3 spans 15 amino acids. CDR3 residues: CASSPSGRIYNEQFF. The DNA of the CDR3 is TGTGCCAGCAGCCCTAGCGGGAGAATCTACAATGAGCAGTTCTTC.

The chain links TRBV5-1 to TRBJ2-5, with D uncertain. Germline V gives CDR1 SGHRS, CDR2 YFSETQ. The CDR3 covers 13 residues. V lost 4 bases and J 5 bases, leaving 12 bases between the germline ends. The CDR3 bases are TGCGCCAGCAGCCTACAGATGTCGGAGACCCAGTACTTC. The encoded protein is CASSLQMSETQYF.

The rearrangement joins TRBV12-3 or TRBV12-4 to TRBJ1-2; TRBD1 matches at 8 bases. Trimming cost V 6 bases and J 4 bases; bases outside gene matches: 4. CDR3 length: 13 residues. CDR3 sequence reads: CASRGTGPYGYTF. CDR3 nucleotide sequence: TGTGCCAGCAGAGGGACAGGCCCCTATGGCTACACCTTC.

The chain recombines TRBV5-1 with TRBJ2-1; perhaps TRBD2 as D (6 bases). This CDR3 has 14 residues. Between the trimmed V and J ends, which lost 0 bases and 9 bases, there was a span of 13 bases. The germline V gene has CDR1 SGHRS and CDR2 YFSETQ. The CDR3 spells CASSLDGRNGEQFF. Written as DNA, the CDR3 is TGCGCCAGCAGCTTGGACGGGAGAAACGGTGAGCAGTTCTTC.